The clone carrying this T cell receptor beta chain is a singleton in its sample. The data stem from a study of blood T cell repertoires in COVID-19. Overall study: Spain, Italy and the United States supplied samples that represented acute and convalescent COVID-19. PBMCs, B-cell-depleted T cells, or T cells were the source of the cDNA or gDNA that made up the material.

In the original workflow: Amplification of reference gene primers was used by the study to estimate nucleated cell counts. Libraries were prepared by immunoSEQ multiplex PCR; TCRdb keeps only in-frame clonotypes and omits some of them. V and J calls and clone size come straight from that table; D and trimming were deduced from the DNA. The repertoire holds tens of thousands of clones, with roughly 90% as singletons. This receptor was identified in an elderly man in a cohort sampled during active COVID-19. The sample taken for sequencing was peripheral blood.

The CDR3 spells CASSKGRVDFDTQYF. DNA for the CDR3: TGTGCCAGCAGTAAGGGGAGGGTGGATTTCGATACGCAGTATTTT. This chain uses TRBV27 with TRBJ2-3; 7 nucleotides agree with TRBD2. The germline CDR1 and CDR2 sequences are MNHEY and SMNVEV (reference sequence). With V trimmed by 5 bases and J by 6 bases, 11 bases remained unmatched. There are 15 residues in the CDR3.